Listed below are T cell receptor beta chains from one sample, sequenced in a study of memory CD4+ T cells and cytomegalovirus serostatus. Sequencing used immunoSEQ multiplex PCR; TCRdb keeps in-frame clones, though not all of them. The sample lists tens of thousands of clones, about four fifths occurring once. The sample consisted of memory CD4+ T cells from blood. These receptors all stem from an adult in good health and CMV-seronegative. CDR3s include the opening cysteine and the closing phenylalanine or tryptophan. The D gene is left open where the match is weak. Only some rows state a clone size, as once, few, many or a class for expanded clones.

clone_size d_call j_call v_call cdr3_aa cdr3_nt
. . TRBJ1-3 TRBV11-2 CASSLDGTGNTIYF TGTGCCAGCAGCTTAGATGGGACGGGAAACACCATATATTTT
. . TRBJ1-3 TRBV27 CASSPSGSAGNTIYF TGTGCCAGCAGCCCTTCCGGCTCAGCTGGAAACACCATATATTTT
few . TRBJ1-1 TRBV6-5 CASSYSTLNTEAFF TGTGCCAGCAGTTACTCGACTCTGAACACTGAAGCTTTCTTT
few . TRBJ1-1 TRBV27 CASRGSYTEAFF TGTGCCAGCAGAGGGAGCTACACTGAAGCTTTCTTT
. TRBD1 TRBJ2-1 TRBV7-3 CASSPPGQGLNEQFF TGTGCCAGCAGCCCCCCGGGACAGGGGTTAAATGAGCAGTTCTTC
. . TRBJ2-2 TRBV4-3 CASSQDETGEGGELFF TGCGCCAGCAGCCAAGATGAGACAGGGGAGGGCGGGGAGCTGTTTTTT
. . TRBJ1-5 TRBV6-6 CASRGHGGNQPQHF TGTGCCAGCCGTGGGCACGGTGGCAATCAGCCCCAGCATTTT
. . TRBJ2-2 TRBV6-4 CASSIDRNTGELFF TGTGCCAGCAGTATCGACAGGAACACCGGGGAGCTGTTTTTT
few . TRBJ2-5 TRBV7-2 CASSSSGRETQYF TGTGCCAGCAGCTCCTCGGGGAGGGAGACCCAGTACTTC
. . TRBJ1-6 TRBV5-1 CASSLVGRSYNSPLHF TGCGCCAGCAGCTTGGTTGGACGCTCCTATAATTCACCCCTCCACTTT
. . TRBJ1-2 TRBV7-2 CASSYPNYGYTF TGTGCCAGCAGCTACCCGAACTATGGCTACACCTTC
. . TRBJ2-2 TRBV19 CASRPGVRNTGELFF TGTGCCAGTAGGCCCGGGGTCAGAAACACCGGGGAGCTGTTTTTT
once . TRBJ2-1 TRBV30 CAWSVPGTTYNEQFF TGTGCCTGGAGTGTGCCAGGGACGACTTACAATGAGCAGTTCTTC
few . TRBJ2-1 TRBV5-6 CASSLRVLLLNEQFF TGTGCCAGCAGCTTGCGGGTACTCTTACTCAATGAGCAGTTCTTC
. TRBD1 TRBJ2-3 TRBV14 CASSQTGGPDTQYF TGTGCCAGCAGCCAGACAGGGGGCCCAGATACGCAGTATTTT
. . TRBJ1-5 TRBV5-6 CASSNRVSNQPQHF TGTGCCAGCAGCAACAGGGTGAGCAATCAGCCCCAGCATTTT
. . TRBJ1-1 TRBV9 CASSNGRENTEAFF TGTGCCAGCAGCAACGGTAGGGAAAACACTGAAGCTTTCTTT
. . TRBJ1-3 TRBV2 CASKEGTVSGNTIYF TGTGCCAGCAAGGAGGGAACGGTCTCTGGAAACACCATATATTTT
. TRBD1 TRBJ1-5 TRBV19 CASGTVGNQPQHF TGTGCCAGTGGGACAGTCGGTAATCAGCCCCAGCATTTT
. . TRBJ1-1 TRBV10-3 CAISGHDREAFF TGTGCCATCAGCGGACATGACAGGGAAGCTTTCTTT
. . TRBJ1-2 TRBV19 CASSINVRQPNYGYTF TGTGCCAGTAGTATTAATGTTAGACAGCCTAACTATGGCTACACCTTC
few . TRBJ1-4 TRBV19 CASMGNGDEKLFF TGTGCCAGTATGGGAAACGGGGATGAAAAACTGTTTTTT
. . TRBJ2-7 TRBV6-5 CASSYSGRENEQYF TGTGCCAGCAGTTACTCTGGCAGGGAAAACGAGCAGTACTTC